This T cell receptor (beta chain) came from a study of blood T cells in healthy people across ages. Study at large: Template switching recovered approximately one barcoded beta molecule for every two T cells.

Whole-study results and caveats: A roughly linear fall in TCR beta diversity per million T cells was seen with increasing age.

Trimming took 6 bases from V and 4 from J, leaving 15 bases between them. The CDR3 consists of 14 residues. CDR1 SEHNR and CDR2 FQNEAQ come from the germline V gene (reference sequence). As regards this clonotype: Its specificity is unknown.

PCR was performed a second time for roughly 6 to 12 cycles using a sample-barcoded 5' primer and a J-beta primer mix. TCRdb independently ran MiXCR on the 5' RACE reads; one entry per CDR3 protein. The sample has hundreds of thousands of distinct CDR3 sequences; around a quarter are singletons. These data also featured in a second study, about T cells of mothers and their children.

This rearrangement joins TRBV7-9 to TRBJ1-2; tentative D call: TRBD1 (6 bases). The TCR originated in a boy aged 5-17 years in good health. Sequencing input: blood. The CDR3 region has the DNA TGTGCCAGCAGGGAAGGGGGTTCCCCCTATGGCTACACCTTC. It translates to CASREGGSPYGYTF.